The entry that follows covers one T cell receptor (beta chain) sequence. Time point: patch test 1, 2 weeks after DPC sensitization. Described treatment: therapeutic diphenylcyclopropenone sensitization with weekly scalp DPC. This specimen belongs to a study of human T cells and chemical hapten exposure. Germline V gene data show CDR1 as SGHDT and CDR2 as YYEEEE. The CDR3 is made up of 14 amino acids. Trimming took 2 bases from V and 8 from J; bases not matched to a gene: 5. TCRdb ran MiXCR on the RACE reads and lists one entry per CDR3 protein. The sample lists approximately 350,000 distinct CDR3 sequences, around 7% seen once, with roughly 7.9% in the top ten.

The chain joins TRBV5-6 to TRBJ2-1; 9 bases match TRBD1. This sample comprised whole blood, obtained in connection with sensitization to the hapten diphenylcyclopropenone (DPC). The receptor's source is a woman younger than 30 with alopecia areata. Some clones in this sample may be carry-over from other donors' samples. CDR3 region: CASSFGTGRDEQFF. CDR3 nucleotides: TGTGCCAGCAGCTTTGGGACAGGGAGGGATGAGCAGTTCTTC. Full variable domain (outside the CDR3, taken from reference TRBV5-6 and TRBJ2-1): DAGVTQSPTHLIKTRGQQVTLRCSPKSGHDTVSWYQQALGQGPQFIFQYYEEEERQRGNFPDRFSGHQFPNYSSELNVNALLLGDSALYLCASSFGTGRDEQFFGPGTRLTVL.